This record looks at one T cell receptor beta chain sequence and its context. Antigen unknown. The method was immunoSEQ multiplex PCR; TCRdb's version includes in-frame clones alone and lacks a portion of them. The profile covers tens of thousands of clones, with roughly 88% appearing a single time and around 0.95% taken by the ten largest. The data were obtained in a study of OX40 agonist ivuxolimab in advanced cancers. Study information: Patients' therapy was ivuxolimab, an antibody that acts as an agonist of OX40 (CD134). Study results and limitations: The mean number of expanded clones was higher in CD8+ T cells than in CD4+.

If patients had autoimmune disease history or systemic immunosuppression, they were excluded. Blood sampling took place at baseline, cycle 4 day 1, and cycle 7 day 1. The germline gives CDR1 LGHNA, CDR2 YNFKEQ. The V end was cut by 1 base, the J end by 5 bases, with 13 bases between. The CDR3 covers 15 residues. The V gene is TRBV4-2, the J gene TRBJ2-3; D tentatively fits TRBD1 or TRBD2 (6 bases each). The clonotype was recovered from an adult with an advanced solid tumor such as melanoma, head and neck, liver or kidney cancer. Sequencing was performed on CD4+ or CD8+ T cells sorted from blood, taken in a trial of the OX40 agonist ivuxolimab. The CDR3 protein is CASSQGGAAGDTQYF. The CDR3 DNA reads as TGTGCCAGCAGCCAAGGGGGGGCAGCGGGAGATACGCAGTATTTT.